Listed below are T cell receptor beta chains from one sample, sequenced in a study of blood T cells in healthy people across ages. TCRdb recomputed calls from the 5' RACE reads with MiXCR, one row per CDR3 protein. The sample holds over 600,000 distinct CDR3 sequences, about 43% seen once. Sequenced: blood. These receptors were obtained from a man older than 75 in good health. Each CDR3 is given without its conserved first and last residue. A D gene is named only where the DNA matches it firmly.

v_gene,j_gene,d_gene,CDR3aa
TRBV20-1,TRBJ2-7,TRBD2,SAGRERGEQY
TRBV11-2,TRBJ2-7,.,ASTTKGGHEQY
TRBV6-2/TRBV6-3,TRBJ2-7,.,ASSLRGEQY
TRBV7-2,TRBJ2-7,TRBD1,ASSPAGTGDSYEQY
TRBV6-2/TRBV6-3,TRBJ2-5,.,ASSPDSREQY
TRBV7-2,TRBJ2-5,TRBD2,ASSLAPRLAAQETQY
TRBV29-1,TRBJ1-4,.,NVEVPGANEKLF
TRBV28,TRBJ2-5,.,ASISSGEETQY
TRBV7-6,TRBJ2-7,TRBD2,ASSLWSATEREGTYEQY
TRBV10-3,TRBJ2-4,.,AISGTDLGGKNIQY
TRBV30,TRBJ1-5,.,AWSPGEVFNQPQH
TRBV9,TRBJ2-7,.,ASSVVGGAYEQY
TRBV4-2,TRBJ2-1,TRBD2,ASSQVPGGPLNEQF
TRBV29-1,TRBJ2-2,.,GVIANTGELF
TRBV5-1,TRBJ2-7,TRBD1,ASSTTGNTYEQY
TRBV5-1,TRBJ1-4,.,ASSLTLRTDEKLF
TRBV7-9,TRBJ2-5,TRBD1,ASILQGVQETQY
TRBV3-1,TRBJ2-4,.,ASSQDGQSIQY
TRBV6-2/TRBV6-3,TRBJ2-5,TRBD2,ASSYSRLAGGLQETQY
TRBV3-1,TRBJ2-3,.,ASSTGFSTDTQY
TRBV11-1,TRBJ2-6,TRBD1,ASSSQGASGANVLT
TRBV5-6,TRBJ2-3,TRBD2,ASSLVTGGFTDTQY
TRBV29-1,TRBJ2-3,.,SVENETYSTDTQY
TRBV5-1,TRBJ2-3,.,ASSLEGDDITDTQY
TRBV6-8,TRBJ2-5,TRBD1,ASISPPSWDREQETQY